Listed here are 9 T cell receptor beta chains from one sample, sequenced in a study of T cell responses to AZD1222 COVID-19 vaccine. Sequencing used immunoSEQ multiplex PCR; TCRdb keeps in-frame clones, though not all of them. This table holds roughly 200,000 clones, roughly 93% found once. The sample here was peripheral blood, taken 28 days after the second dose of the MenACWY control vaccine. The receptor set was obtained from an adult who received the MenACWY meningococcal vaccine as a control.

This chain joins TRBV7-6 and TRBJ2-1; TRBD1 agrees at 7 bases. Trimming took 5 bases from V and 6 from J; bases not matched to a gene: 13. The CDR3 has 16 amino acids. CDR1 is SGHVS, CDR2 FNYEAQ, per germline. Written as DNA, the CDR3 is TGTGCCAGCAGCCCCCGGCTGGGGACAGAGACCAATGAGCAGTTCTTC. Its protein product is CASSPRLGTETNEQFF. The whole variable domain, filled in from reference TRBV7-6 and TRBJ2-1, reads GAGVSQSPRYKVTKRGQDVALRCDPISGHVSLYWYRQALGQGPEFLTYFNYEAQQDKSGLPNDRFSAERPEGSISTLTIQRTEQRDSAMYRCASSPRLGTETNEQFFGPGTRLTVL.

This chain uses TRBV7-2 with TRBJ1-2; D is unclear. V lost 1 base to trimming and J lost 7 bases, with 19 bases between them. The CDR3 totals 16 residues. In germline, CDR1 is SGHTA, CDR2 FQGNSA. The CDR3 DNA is TGTGCCAGCAGCTTAGACCTCGACACTGCACTCCGTGGCTACACCTTC. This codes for CASSLDLDTALRGYTF.

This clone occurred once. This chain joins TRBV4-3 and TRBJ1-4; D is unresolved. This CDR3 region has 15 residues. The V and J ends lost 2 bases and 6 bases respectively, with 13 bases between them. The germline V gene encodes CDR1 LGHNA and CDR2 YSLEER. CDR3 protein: CASSQSSASYEKLFF. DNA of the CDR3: TGCGCCAGCAGCCAATCCTCGGCCTCCTATGAAAAACTGTTTTTT.

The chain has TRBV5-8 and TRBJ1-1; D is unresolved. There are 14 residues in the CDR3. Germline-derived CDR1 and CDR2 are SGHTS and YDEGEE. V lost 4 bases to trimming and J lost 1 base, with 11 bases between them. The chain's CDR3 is CASSPMWRNTEAFF. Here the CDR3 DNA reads TGTGCCAGCAGCCCCATGTGGCGGAACACTGAAGCTTTCTTT.

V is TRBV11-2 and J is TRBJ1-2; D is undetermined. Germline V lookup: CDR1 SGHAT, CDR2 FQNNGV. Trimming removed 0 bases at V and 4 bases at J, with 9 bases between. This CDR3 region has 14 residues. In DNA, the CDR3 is TGTGCCAGCAGCTTAGATCCGGGAAGCTATGGCTACACCTTC. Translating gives CASSLDPGSYGYTF.

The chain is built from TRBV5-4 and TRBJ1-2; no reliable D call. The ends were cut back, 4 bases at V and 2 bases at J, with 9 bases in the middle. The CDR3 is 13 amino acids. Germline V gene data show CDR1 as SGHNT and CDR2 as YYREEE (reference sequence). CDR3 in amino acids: CASSPRWNYGYTF. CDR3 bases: TGTGCCAGCAGCCCGCGGTGGAACTATGGCTACACCTTC.

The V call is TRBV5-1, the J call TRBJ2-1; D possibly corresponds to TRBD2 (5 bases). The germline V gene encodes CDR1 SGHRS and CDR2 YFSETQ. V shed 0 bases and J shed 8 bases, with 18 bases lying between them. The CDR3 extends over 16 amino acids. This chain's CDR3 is CASSLGGLLEPYEQFF. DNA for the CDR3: TGCGCCAGCAGCTTGGGGGGTTTACTAGAACCCTATGAGCAGTTCTTC.

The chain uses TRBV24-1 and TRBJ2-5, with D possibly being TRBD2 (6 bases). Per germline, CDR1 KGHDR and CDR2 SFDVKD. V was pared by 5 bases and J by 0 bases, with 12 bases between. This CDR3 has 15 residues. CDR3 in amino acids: CATSGRGSHQETQYF. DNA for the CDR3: TGTGCCACCAGTGGGAGGGGCTCCCACCAAGAGACCCAGTACTTC.

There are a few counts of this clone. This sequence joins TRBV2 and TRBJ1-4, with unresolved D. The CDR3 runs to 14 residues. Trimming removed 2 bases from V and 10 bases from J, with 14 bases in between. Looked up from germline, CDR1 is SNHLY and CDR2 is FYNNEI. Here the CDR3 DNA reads TGTGCCAGCAGTGAAAGGCAAGGGATCGGAAAACTGTTTTTT. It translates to CASSERQGIGKLFF.